This entry describes one T cell receptor beta chain. This record belongs to a study of human T cells and chemical hapten exposure. TCRdb recomputed calls from the RACE reads with MiXCR, one row per CDR3 protein. This table holds 75,000 to 95,000 distinct CDR3 sequences, around 11% found once. The CDR3 is 13 residues long. Germline lookup yields CDR1 MNHEY and CDR2 SMNVEV (reference sequence). V was cut by 1 base and J by 7 bases, with 7 bases left in between. The sample's time point: patch test 1, 2 weeks after DPC sensitization. Regarding treatment: therapeutic diphenylcyclopropenone sensitization with weekly scalp DPC. Staff drew blood before applying each patch test.

Sequencing was performed on whole blood, taken in connection with sensitization to the hapten diphenylcyclopropenone (DPC). The chain couples TRBV27 to TRBJ1-4; no definite D call. This TCR derives from an older woman with alopecia areata. Some clones in this sample may be carry-over from other donors' samples. The CDR3 bases are TGTGCCAGCAGTTTATTACCTTCTGAAAAACTGTTTTTT. Its protein is CASSLLPSEKLFF.